Below are 6 T cell receptor beta chains sequenced from a single sample in a study of blood T cell repertoires in COVID-19. The table came from immunoSEQ multiplex PCR; TCRdb's copy has only in-frame clones and leaves some out. Here the sample spans 250,000 to 350,000 clones, roughly 90% being singletons. The sequenced material came from peripheral blood. The receptors here all came from a woman aged 25 to 39 with COVID-19, enrolled during active disease.

The chain joins TRBV15 to TRBJ1-1, with a tentative D call TRBD1 (5 bases). In germline, CDR1 is LNHNV, CDR2 YYDKDF (reference sequence). This CDR3 is built from 14 residues. V lost 0 bases and J lost 5, with 10 bases in between. Written as DNA, the CDR3 is TGTGCCACCAGCAGAGATCTGGGGGGAACTGAAGCTTTCTTT. Residues: CATSRDLGGTEAFF.

The chain has TRBV27 and TRBJ2-3, with TRBD2 matching over 13 bases. The V gene's germline CDR1 is MNHEY and CDR2 SMNVEV (reference sequence). J lost 5 bases, V lost 8 bases, and 7 bases had no gene match. The CDR3 is 15 residues long. In nucleotides, the CDR3 is TGTGCCAGCCGGAAACTAGCGGGAGGGGTAGATACGCAGTATTTT. It is translated as CASRKLAGGVDTQYF.

The CDR3 region has the DNA TGTGCCAGCAGTGAAGCGCGTCTAGCGGCCACAGATACGCAGTATTTT. Translated, it gives CASSEARLAATDTQYF. J is TRBJ2-3 and V is TRBV6-1, with TRBD2 identical over 7 bases. There are 16 residues in the CDR3. In germline, CDR1 is MNHNS, CDR2 SASEGT. V was pared by 0 bases and J by 2 bases, with 5 bases of the junction left unmatched.

This sequence joins TRBV28 and TRBJ1-2; 9 bases are a match to TRBD1. CDR3 length: 12 amino acids. In germline, CDR1 is MDHEN, CDR2 SYDVKM. The V gene end was trimmed by 10 bases and the J gene end by 8 bases; junction bases not matched to a gene: 8. The CDR3 DNA reads as TGTGCCACCGACAGGGGGGAATACGGCTACACCTTC. Its protein is CATDRGEYGYTF.

The rearrangement joins TRBV3-1 (or the pseudogene TRBV3-2) to TRBJ2-3; TRBD1 matches 11 bases. This CDR3 region has 15 residues. From germline, CDR1 is LGHDT and CDR2 YNNKEL (reference sequence). The junction had 5 bases not matched to a gene; V was cut back by 4 bases and J by 5 bases. The CDR3 spells CASSPDRGHRDTQYF. The CDR3 DNA follows: TGTGCCAGCAGCCCGGACAGGGGGCATAGAGATACGCAGTATTTT.

The V and J genes are TRBV6-5 and TRBJ1-2; 9 nucleotides agree with TRBD1. The germline V gene has CDR1 MNHEY and CDR2 SVGAGI. The ends lost 4 bases at V and 7 bases at J; junction bases unmatched: 10. This CDR3 region has 15 residues. The CDR3 bases are TGTGCCAGCAGTTCTCCCGGGACAGGGTCTAGTGGCTACACCTTC. Protein sequence: CASSSPGTGSSGYTF.